This T cell receptor (beta chain) was documented in a study of T-cell memory formation after mild COVID-19. V was cut by 2 bases and J by 8 bases, with 18 bases left in between. CDR1 and CDR2 (germline): MNHEY, SVGAGI. The CDR3 loop spans 15 amino acids. Constant-segment-primed 5'RACE gave TCR alpha and TCR beta cDNA libraries with sample barcodes and UMIs. One entry per CDR3 protein, called by TCRdb with MiXCR from the 5' RACE reads. Of about 350,000 distinct CDR3 sequences listed, roughly 15% are singletons. J is TRBJ1-2 and V is TRBV6-5; weak D call: TRBD1 (6 bases). The specimen sequenced was PBMCs or a T cell subset sorted from them (not recorded which). This TCR derives from a man between 18 and 35 years old who had mild COVID-19 (a few samples of this study predate the infection). Cell type and time point are not known. The CDR3 DNA reads as TGTGCCAGCAGTTACCATTCTCAGGGGCTAAGGGGCTACACCTTC. It codes for CASSYHSQGLRGYTF.